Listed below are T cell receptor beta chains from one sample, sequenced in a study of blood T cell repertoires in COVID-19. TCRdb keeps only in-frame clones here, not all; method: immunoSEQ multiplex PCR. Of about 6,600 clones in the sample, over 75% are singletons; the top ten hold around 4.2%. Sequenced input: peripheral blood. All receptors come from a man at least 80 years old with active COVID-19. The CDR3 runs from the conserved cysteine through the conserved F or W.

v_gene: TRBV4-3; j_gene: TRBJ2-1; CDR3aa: CASSQDWAARGLYNEQFF
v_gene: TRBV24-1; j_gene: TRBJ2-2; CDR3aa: CATSGAGFNTGELFF
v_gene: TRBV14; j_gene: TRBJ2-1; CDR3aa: CASSQEQGWGLAGASEQFF
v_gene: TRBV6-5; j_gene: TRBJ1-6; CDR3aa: CASSYSPRGSNSPLHF
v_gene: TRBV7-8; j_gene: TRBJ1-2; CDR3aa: CASSLQGLYGYTF
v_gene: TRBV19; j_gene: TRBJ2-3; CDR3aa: CASSVHVDTQYF
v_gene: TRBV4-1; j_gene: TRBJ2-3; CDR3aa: CASSQDPVFTDTQYF
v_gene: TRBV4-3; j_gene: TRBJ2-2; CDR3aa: CASSQEPPAGGFAGELFF
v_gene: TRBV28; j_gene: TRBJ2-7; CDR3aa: CASSELDRVYEQYF
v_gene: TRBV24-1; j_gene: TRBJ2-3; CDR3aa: CATSRTGESFSTDTQYF
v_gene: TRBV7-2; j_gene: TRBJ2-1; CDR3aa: CASSPFSGSGYNEQFF
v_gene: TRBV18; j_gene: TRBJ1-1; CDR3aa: CASSPAPGNTEAFF
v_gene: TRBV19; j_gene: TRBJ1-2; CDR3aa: CASSIAGTGGASAGYTF
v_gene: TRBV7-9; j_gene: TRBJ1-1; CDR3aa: CASSPPGRGTEAFF
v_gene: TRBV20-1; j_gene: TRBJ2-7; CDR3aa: CSAIRLYEQYF
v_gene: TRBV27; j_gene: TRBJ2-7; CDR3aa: CASSREPGYEQYF
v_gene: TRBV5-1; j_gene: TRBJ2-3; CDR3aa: CASSPGGLAGGGPDTQYF
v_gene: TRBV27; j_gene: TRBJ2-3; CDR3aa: CASRGWAGGAYTDTQYF
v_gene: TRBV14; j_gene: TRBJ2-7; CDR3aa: CASSPILAPFYEQYF
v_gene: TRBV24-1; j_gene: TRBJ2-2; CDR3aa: CATSVAGGVDTGELFF
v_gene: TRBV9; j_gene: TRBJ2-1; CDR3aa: CASSQGVAGAREQFF
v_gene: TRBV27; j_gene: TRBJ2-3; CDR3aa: CASSLGQADTQYF
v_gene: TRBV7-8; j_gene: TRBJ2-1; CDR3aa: CASSRGTSGLGEQFF
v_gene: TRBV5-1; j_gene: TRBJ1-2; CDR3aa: CASSLTQTSGYTF
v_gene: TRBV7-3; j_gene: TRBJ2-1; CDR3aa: CASSLSVLAGGSTYNEQFF
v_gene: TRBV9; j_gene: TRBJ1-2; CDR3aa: CASSRTNYGYTF
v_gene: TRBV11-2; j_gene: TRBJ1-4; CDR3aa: CASSWGRTTNEKLFF
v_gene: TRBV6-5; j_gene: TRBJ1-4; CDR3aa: CASSYSSSLTGEKLFF
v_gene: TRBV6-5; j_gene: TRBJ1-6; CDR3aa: CATRQGGYNSPLHF
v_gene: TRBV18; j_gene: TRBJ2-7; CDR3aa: CASSPGRVGYEQYF
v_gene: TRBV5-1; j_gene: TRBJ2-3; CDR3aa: CASSRSPGQGLTDTQYF
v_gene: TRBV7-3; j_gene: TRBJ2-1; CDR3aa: CASSLNGLTHNEQFF
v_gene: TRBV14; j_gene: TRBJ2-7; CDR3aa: CASSQNRAGEQYF
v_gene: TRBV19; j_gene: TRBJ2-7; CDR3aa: CASSIGLAGYEQYF
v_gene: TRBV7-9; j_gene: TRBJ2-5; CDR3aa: CASSGTVQETQYF
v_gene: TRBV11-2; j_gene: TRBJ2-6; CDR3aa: CASSERYGANVLTF
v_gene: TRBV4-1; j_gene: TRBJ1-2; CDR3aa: CASSQDWGQGNGYTF
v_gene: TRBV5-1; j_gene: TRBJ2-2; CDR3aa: CASSAEIPGLAATGELFF
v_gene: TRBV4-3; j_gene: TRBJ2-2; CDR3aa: CASSQDFRSSGSWELFF
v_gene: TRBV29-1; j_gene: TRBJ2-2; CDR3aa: CSVTGGTGELFF
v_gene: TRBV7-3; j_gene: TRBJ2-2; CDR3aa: CASSRTSDLGELFF
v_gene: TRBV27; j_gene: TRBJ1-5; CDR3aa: CASSSTGGGWDQPQHF
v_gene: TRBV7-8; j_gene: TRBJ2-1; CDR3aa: CASSLARKGLAIRFEQFF
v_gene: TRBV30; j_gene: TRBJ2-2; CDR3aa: CACFRGLAGPNTGELFF
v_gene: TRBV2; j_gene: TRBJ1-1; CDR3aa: CASRDRQTTEAFF
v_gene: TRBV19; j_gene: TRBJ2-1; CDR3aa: CASSSRGGITREQFF
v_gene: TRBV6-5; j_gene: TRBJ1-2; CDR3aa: CASSLGQGGNGYTF
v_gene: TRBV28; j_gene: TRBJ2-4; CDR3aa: CASSRTSGRNIQYF
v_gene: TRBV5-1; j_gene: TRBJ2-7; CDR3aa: CASSPPGTYEQYF
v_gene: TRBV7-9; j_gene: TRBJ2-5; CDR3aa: CASSSLKGDQETQYF
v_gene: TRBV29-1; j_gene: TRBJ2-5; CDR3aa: CSVGQLGETQYF
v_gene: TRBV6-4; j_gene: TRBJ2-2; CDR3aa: CASSESQGGGELFF
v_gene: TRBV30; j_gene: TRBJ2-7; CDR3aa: CACPTGKSSYEQYF
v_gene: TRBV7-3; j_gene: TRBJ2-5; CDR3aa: CASSQGAGRVETQYF
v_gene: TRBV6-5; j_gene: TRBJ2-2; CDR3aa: CASRGSTAFTGELFF
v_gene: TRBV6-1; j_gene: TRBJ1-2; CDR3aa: CASSEVGQGYGYTF
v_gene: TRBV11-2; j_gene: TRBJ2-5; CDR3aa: CASSLSRLSGRPQETQYF
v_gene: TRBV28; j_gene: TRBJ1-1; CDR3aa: CASTGAGRTEAFF
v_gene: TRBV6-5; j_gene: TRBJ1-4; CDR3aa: CASRTDYATNEKLFF